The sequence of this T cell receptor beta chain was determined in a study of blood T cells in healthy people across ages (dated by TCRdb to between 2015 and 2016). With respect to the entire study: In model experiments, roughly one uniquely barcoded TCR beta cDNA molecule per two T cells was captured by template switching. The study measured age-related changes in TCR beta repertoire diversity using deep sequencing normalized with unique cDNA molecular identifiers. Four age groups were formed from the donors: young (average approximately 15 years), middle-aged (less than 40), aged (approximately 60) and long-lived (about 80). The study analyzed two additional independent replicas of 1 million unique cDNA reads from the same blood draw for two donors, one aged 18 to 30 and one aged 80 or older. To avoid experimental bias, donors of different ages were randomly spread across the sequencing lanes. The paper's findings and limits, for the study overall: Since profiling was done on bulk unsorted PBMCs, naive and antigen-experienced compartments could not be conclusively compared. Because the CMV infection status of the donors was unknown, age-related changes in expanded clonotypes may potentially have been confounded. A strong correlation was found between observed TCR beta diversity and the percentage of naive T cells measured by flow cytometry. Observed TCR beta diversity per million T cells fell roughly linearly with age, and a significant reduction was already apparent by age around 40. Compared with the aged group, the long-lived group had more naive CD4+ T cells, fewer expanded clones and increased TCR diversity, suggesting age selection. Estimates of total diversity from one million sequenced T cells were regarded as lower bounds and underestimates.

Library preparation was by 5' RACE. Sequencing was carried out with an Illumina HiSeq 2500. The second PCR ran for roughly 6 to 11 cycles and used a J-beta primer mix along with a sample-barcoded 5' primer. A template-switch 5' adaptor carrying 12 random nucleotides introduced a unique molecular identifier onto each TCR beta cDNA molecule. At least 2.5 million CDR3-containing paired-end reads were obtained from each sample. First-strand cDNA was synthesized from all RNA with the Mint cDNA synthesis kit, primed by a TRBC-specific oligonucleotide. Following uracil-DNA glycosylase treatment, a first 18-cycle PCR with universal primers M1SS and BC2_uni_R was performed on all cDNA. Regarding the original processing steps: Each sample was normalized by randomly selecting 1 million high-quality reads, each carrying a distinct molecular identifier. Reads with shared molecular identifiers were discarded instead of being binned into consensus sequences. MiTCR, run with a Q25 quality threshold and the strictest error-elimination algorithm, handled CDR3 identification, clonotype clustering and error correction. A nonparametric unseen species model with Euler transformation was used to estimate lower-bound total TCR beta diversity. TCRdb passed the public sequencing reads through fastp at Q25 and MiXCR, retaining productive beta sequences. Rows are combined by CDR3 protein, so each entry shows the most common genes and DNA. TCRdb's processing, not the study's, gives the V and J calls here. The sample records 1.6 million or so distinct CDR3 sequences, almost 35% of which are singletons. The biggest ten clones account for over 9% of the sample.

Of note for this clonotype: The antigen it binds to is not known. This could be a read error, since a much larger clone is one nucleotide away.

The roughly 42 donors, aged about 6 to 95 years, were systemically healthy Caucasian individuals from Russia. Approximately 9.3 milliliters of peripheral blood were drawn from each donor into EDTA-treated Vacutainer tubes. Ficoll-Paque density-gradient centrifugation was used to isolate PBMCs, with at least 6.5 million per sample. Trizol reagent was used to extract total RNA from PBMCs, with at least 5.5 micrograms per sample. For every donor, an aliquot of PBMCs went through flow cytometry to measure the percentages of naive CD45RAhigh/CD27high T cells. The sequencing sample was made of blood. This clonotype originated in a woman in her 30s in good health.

The CDR3 protein sequence reads: CASKGGGNTGELFF. The DNA sequence is given as TGTGCCAGCAAAGGGGGCGGGAACACCGGGGAGCTGTTTTTT. The rearranged chain carries TRBV2 and TRBJ2-2, and TRBD1 matches 7 of the central bases. As encoded in the germline V gene, CDR1 is SNHLY while CDR2 is FYNNEI. The CDR3, from cysteine to phenylalanine, totals 14 residues. The CDR3 DNA has 42 bases and is translated from base 1. Germline trimming amounts to 7 bases on V and 1 base on J, with 3 as the count of junction bases outside the gene matches.